This entry lists 9 T cell receptor beta chains sequenced from one sample in a study of blood T cell repertoires in COVID-19. Clones were read by immunoSEQ multiplex PCR, and TCRdb kept only the in-frame ones, dropping some. The data contain 380,000 or so clones, 70% to 90% of them singletons. Sequencing was done on a sample of peripheral blood. Receptors originate from a woman aged 55 to 70 with COVID-19, enrolled during active disease.

The CDR3 here is CASSVVEGGNSPLHF. The CDR3 DNA follows: TGTGCCAGCAGCGTAGTCGAAGGGGGAAATTCACCCCTCCACTTT. This chain joins TRBV9 and TRBJ1-6, with D perhaps TRBD1 (6 bases). CDR1 and CDR2 (germline): SGDLS, YYNGEE. The CDR3 totals 15 residues. V was cut by 0 bases and J by 7 bases, with 11 bases left in between.

The chain combines TRBV5-1 with TRBJ1-6, with TRBD1 as a possible D gene (6 bases). Trimming cost V 0 bases and J 10 bases, with 14 bases left between them. The CDR3 runs to 15 residues. The germline gives CDR1 SGHRS, CDR2 YFSETQ. The CDR3 nucleotides read TGCGCCAGCAGCTTGGGGGACACGGGACCCTCACCCCTCCACTTT. Translation gives CASSLGDTGPSPLHF. Combining the CDR3 with reference TRBV5-1 and TRBJ1-6 gives the whole variable domain KAGVTQTPRYLIKTRGQQVTLSCSPISGHRSVSWYQQTPGQGLQFLFEYFSETQRNKGNFPGRFSGRQFSNSRSEMNVSTLELGDSALYLCASSLGDTGPSPLHFGNGTRLTVT.

The rearrangement joins TRBV9 to TRBJ1-5, with D possibly matching TRBD1 (5 bases). Germline V CDR1 and CDR2: SGDLS, YYNGEE. This CDR3 has 14 residues. The germline V and J ends were trimmed by 2 bases and 10 bases, with 16 bases remaining between them. CDR3 nucleotides: TGTGCCAGCAGCGTGGGGGGGAGTGGTGTACCCCAGCATTTT. Translation: CASSVGGSGVPQHF.

The rearrangement links TRBV5-1 to TRBJ2-2; 10 bases line up with TRBD2. Germline V gives CDR1 SGHRS, CDR2 YFSETQ. V lost 4 bases and J lost 3; bases outside the gene matches: 9. The length of the CDR3 is 17 residues. CDR3 amino acids: CASSNPTSGSYTGELFF. CDR3 DNA sequence: TGCGCCAGCAGCAACCCGACTAGCGGGTCCTACACCGGGGAGCTGTTTTTT.

J is TRBJ2-7 and V is TRBV19; 9 bases are shared with TRBD1. Germline CDR1 reads LNHDA; CDR2 reads SQIVND (reference sequence). V shed 5 bases and J 1 base; nucleotides not matched to a gene: 6. The CDR3 has 15 amino acids. CDR3: CASSPSTGGSYEQYF. CDR3 nucleotide sequence: TGTGCCAGTAGTCCGTCGACAGGGGGGTCCTACGAGCAGTACTTC.

This chain joins TRBV27 and TRBJ1-2, with D perhaps TRBD1 (5 bases). The V end was cut by 1 base, the J end by 1 base, with 10 bases between. The CDR3 length is 15 residues. The germline V gene has CDR1 MNHEY and CDR2 SMNVEV (reference sequence). CDR3 loop: CASSLLPGHNYGYTF. The CDR3 DNA is TGTGCCAGCAGTTTATTGCCAGGGCATAACTATGGCTACACCTTC.

V gene TRBV5-8 combines with J gene TRBJ1-1; 7 bases are shared with TRBD1. This CDR3 spans 13 amino acids. Trimming cost V 0 bases and J 6 bases; bases outside gene matches: 2. From germline, CDR1 is SGHTS and CDR2 YDEGEE. CDR3 amino acids: CASSLDRGSEAFF. In nucleotides, the CDR3 is TGTGCCAGCAGCTTGGACAGGGGCTCTGAAGCTTTCTTT.

This chain joins TRBV5-4 and TRBJ2-6, with TRBD1 matching 10 bases. Germline CDR1 SGHNT, CDR2 YYREEE (reference sequence). The CDR3 loop spans 17 amino acids. J lost 0 bases, V lost 4 bases, and 4 bases had no gene match. DNA of the CDR3: TGTGCCAGCAGCCCGAGGACAGGGGGCTCTGGGGCCAACGTCCTGACTTTC. It yields the protein CASSPRTGGSGANVLTF.

This chain connects TRBV27 to TRBJ1-6; D is unresolved. This CDR3 has 16 amino acids. Germline lookup yields CDR1 MNHEY and CDR2 SMNVEV (reference sequence). Trimming took 2 bases from V and 8 from J, leaving 16 bases between them. CDR3 bases: TGTGCCAGCAGTTTACGTCCTACTTATCCGGATTCACCCCTCCACTTT. As protein: CASSLRPTYPDSPLHF.